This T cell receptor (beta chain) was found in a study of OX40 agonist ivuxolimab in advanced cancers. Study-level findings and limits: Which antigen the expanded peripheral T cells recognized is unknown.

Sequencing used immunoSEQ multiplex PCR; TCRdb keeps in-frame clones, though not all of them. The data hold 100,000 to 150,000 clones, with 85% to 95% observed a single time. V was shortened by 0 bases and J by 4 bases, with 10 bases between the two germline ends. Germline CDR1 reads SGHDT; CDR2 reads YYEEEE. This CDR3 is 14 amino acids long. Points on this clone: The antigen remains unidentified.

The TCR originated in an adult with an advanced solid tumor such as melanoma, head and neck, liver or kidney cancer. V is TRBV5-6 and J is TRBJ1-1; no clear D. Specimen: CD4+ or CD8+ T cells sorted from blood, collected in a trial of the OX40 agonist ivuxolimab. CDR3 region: CASSLGSIGTEAFF. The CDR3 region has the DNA TGTGCCAGCAGCTTGGGCAGTATAGGCACTGAAGCTTTCTTT. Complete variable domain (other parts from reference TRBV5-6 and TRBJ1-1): DAGVTQSPTHLIKTRGQQVTLRCSPKSGHDTVSWYQQALGQGPQFIFQYYEEEERQRGNFPDRFSGHQFPNYSSELNVNALLLGDSALYLCASSLGSIGTEAFFGQGTRLTVV.